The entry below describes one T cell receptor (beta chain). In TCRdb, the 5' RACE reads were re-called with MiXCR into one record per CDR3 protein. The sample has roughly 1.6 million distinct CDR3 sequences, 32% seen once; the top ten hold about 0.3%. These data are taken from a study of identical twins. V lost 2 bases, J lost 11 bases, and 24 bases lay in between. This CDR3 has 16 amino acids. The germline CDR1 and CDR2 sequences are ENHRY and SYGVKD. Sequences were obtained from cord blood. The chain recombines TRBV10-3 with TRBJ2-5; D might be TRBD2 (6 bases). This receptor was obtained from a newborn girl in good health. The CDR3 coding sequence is TGTGCCATCAGTGAGCGTCCTAGCGCGAGAATCGGTGAGCAGTACTTC. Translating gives CAISERPSARIGEQYF.